This T cell receptor beta chain appears in the sequencing data of a study of graft-versus-host responses after intestinal transplantation. Study-wide findings and caveats: In patients with graft-donor T cell macrochimerism, allograft graft-versus-host to host-versus-graft clonal ratios were high. Some GvH clones were seen earlier in gut or blood, suggesting intestinal origin.

About this clone itself: The antigen remains undetermined.

The length of the CDR3 is 13 residues. Germline CDR1 and CDR2: SGHRS and YFSETQ. The V end lost 4 bases, the J end lost 1 base, and 8 bases lay between the germline ends. TCRdb's table, derived via immunoSEQ multiplex PCR, lists solely in-frame clones and lacks some. The table includes approximately 130,000 clones, 85% to 95% detected once. The rearrangement joins TRBV5-1 to TRBJ1-1; unclear D gene. The receptor's source is a human donor who received an intestinal transplant. Source: unstimulated CD4+ T cells sorted from spleen or lymph node cells, taken before intestinal transplant. CDR3 nucleotides: TGCGCCAGCAGCGTGGGTGGGAACACTGAAGCTTTCTTT. It encodes CASSVGGNTEAFF.